This is a list of T cell receptor beta chains from one sample in a study of blood T cell repertoires in COVID-19. Repertoires were generated with immunoSEQ multiplex PCR, while TCRdb's copy carries only in-frame clones and drops some. The table records about 190,000 clones, less than 85% of them present only once. What was sequenced was peripheral blood. The source is a woman older than 75 with active or convalescent COVID-19. CDR3s include the opening cysteine and the closing phenylalanine or tryptophan.

TRBV29-1	CSVEGQGAWGYTF
TRBV4-1	CASSQGDTDEKLFF
TRBV5-1	CASSDQGSVNTEAFF
TRBV5-6	CATSFGRNTEAFF
TRBV6-5	CASSRRTGDGYTF
TRBV5-8	CASHTTSGIGNEQFF
TRBV7-2	CASSPRTGRNYGYTF
TRBV4-1	CASSPPRVKYGYTF
TRBV18	CASSPNRLAGGGYTF
TRBV6-6	CASSYPLYGYTF
TRBV3-1/TRBV3-2	CASSQAGSGSYNEQFF
TRBV10-3	CATGQDQSSEQYF
TRBV7-9	CASSFELPEAFF
TRBV27	CASSLSGQGYGYTF
TRBV11-1	CASSLTGESYEQYF
TRBV6-5	CASNRGQVSGYTF
TRBV2	CASSVEGGDQPQHF
TRBV18	CASSPDLQGELFF
TRBV7-8	CASSALPGETEAFF
TRBV28	CASSPRTSGRASETQYF
TRBV9	CASSVGQGWSLYEQYF
TRBV4-1	CASSQTDRGPEAFF
TRBV11-2	CASSRGWGRDEGYTF
TRBV28	CASSLFVQGGDEQYF
TRBV27	CASSLITPGNSPLHF
TRBV28	CASSFLGLTSNQPQHF
TRBV4-1	CASSQESGGPSSYEQYF
TRBV6-5	CASRGRGRNTIYF
TRBV9	CASSVAPSSYEQYF
TRBV19	CASGTSVRDTQYF
TRBV7-9	CASNLYDRFSLWNTEAFF
TRBV7-2	CASSRTSGRAAWIADEQFF
TRBV6-5	CASSSEYEQYF
TRBV6-4	CASSVSGRAHNEQFF
TRBV6-5	CASRSTGQETQYF
TRBV28	CASSNSVGTGYNSPLHF
TRBV12-3/TRBV12-4	CASGIAYLEQYF
TRBV3-1/TRBV3-2	CASSQDGTAYAYEQYF
TRBV9	CASSVLTGPEAFF
TRBV5-1	CASSLVLNTGELFF
TRBV19	CASSRGQGSNYGYTF
TRBV19	CASSVTGRGTEAFF
TRBV6-6	CASSRSGTSGYEQYF
TRBV19	CASSIEAGGMNTEAFF
TRBV2	CASRSGQFATIYF
TRBV5-1	CASSTSTSGSYNEQFF
TRBV2	CASDETGRAFF
TRBV5-4	CASSSARVSTGELFF
TRBV5-1	CASSGGTGPPYGYTF